This T cell receptor beta chain appears in the sequencing data of a study of low-dose radiotherapy and immunotherapy resistance in tumors. At the level of the study: For Cohort 1, fractions of 0.5 Gy were given every 2 weeks, reaching 6.5 Gy overall. Aspirin 300 mg, taken orally and daily, was given to patients for four cycles from cycle 1 day 1.

After removal of 5 bases from V and 8 bases from J, the junction contained 9 bases not matched to a gene. CDR1 is SGHRS, CDR2 YFSETQ, per germline. The length of the CDR3 is 14 residues. The time point here: before trial treatment. The therapy administered to donors comprised nivolumab, ipilimumab, aspirin, low-dose cyclophosphamide and low-dose radiotherapy. Priming of first-strand cDNA relied on TRAV- and TRBV-specific primers (covering alpha and beta chains). TCRs underwent 20 PCR cycles of amplification with a constant-region primer and V-primer adapter. Via MiXCR, TCRdb re-called the reads, giving one row per CDR3 protein. The profile shows 30,000 to 50,000 distinct CDR3 sequences, roughly 31% of them singletons.

The V call is TRBV5-1, the J call TRBJ2-1; 8 bases are shared with TRBD1. This receptor was identified in a male donor with gallbladder cancer. The starting material was PBMCs, obtained before treatment. CDR3 nucleotide sequence: TGCGCCAGCAGTGACCAGGGGGCGCATTATGAGCAGTTCTTC. This codes for CASSDQGAHYEQFF.